This T cell receptor (beta chain) was identified in a study of patients and donors after allogeneic stem cell transplantation. From the RT-PCR reads, TCRdb called clonotypes with MiXCR, one entry per CDR3 protein. The sample carries approximately 17,000 distinct CDR3 sequences, roughly a quarter recorded once. Germline lookup yields CDR1 SQVTM and CDR2 ANQGSEA. J lost 6 bases, V lost 4 bases, and 2 bases had no gene match. CDR3 length: 12 amino acids. This clonotype showed up just a few times. This chain uses TRBV29-1 with TRBJ1-1; 10 bases are a match to TRBD1. Sequencing was done on a sample of blood, either unsorted or a sorted T cell fraction (not recorded which). The sequence came from a human donor who was either an allogeneic HSCT recipient or a stem cell or donor lymphocyte infusion donor (not recorded which). It is not recorded whose cells these are; they may come from a transplant donor. The CDR3 DNA sequence: TGCAGCGTTGGGGACAGGGGCGCTGAAGCTTTCTTT. Its translation: CSVGDRGAEAFF.